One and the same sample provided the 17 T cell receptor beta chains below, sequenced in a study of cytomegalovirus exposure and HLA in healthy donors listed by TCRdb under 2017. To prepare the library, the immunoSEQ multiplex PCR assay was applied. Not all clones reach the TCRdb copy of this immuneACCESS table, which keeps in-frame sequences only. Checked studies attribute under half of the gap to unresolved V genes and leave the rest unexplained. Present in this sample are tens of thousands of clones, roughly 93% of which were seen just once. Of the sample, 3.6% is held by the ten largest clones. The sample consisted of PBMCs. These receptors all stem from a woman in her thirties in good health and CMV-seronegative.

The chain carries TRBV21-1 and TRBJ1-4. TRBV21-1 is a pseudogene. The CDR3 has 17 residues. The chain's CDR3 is CASSKKPRLATNEKLFF. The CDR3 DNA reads TGTGCCAGCAGCAAGAAACCCAGACTTGCAACTAATGAAAAACTGTTTTTT.

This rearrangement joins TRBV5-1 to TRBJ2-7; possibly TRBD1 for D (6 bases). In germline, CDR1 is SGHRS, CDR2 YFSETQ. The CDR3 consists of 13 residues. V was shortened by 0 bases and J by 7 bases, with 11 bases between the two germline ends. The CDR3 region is CASSLDSTGEQYF. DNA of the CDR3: TGCGCCAGCAGCTTGGACAGTACAGGGGAGCAGTACTTC.

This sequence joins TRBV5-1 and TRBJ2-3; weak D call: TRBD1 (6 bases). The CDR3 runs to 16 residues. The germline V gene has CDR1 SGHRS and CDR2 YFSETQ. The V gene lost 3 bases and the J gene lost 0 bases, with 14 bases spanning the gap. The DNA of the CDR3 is TGCGCCAGCAGCTGGGGGCTTTTCTCGAGCACAGATACGCAGTATTTT. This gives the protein CASSWGLFSSTDTQYF.

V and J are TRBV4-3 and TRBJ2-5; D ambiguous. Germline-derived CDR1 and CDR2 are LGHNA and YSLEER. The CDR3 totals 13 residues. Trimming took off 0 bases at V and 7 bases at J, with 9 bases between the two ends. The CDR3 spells CASSQEPLATQYF. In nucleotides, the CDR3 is TGCGCCAGCAGCCAAGAACCCCTGGCGACCCAGTACTTC.

CDR3 protein: CASATGVSTDTQYF. The CDR3 coding sequence is TGCGCCAGCGCGACAGGGGTTAGCACAGATACGCAGTATTTT. The chain has TRBV5-1 and TRBJ2-3; 8 positions match TRBD1. Trimming took 7 bases from V and 0 from J; bases not matched to a gene: 4. In germline, CDR1 is SGHRS, CDR2 YFSETQ. The CDR3 sequence is 14 residues long.

The chain's CDR3 is CASSIWGGAARTEAFF. The CDR3 DNA reads TGTGCCAGTAGTATTTGGGGGGGCGCGGCGAGAACTGAAGCTTTCTTT. This chain joins TRBV19 and TRBJ1-1; tentative D call: TRBD1 (6 bases). V shed 3 bases and J shed 5 bases, with 19 bases lying between them. From germline, CDR1 is LNHDA and CDR2 SQIVND (reference sequence). The CDR3 runs to 16 residues.

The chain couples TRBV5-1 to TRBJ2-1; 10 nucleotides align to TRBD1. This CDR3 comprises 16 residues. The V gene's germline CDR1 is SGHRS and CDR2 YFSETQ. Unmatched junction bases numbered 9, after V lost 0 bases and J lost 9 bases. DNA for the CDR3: TGCGCCAGCAGCTTGGGGTCGACAGGGGGCAAAGTTGAGCAGTTCTTC. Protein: CASSLGSTGGKVEQFF.

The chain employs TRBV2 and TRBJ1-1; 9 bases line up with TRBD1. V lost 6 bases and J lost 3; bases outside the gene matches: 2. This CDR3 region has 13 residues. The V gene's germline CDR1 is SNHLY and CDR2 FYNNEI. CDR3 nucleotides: TGTGCCAGCAGGACAGGGGGGGACACTGAAGCTTTCTTT. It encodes CASRTGGDTEAFF.

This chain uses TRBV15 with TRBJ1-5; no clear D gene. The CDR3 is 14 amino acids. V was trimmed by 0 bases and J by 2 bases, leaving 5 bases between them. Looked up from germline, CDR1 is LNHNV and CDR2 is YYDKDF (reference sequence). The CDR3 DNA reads TGTGCCACCAGCAGAGATGGAGGCAATCAGCCCCAGCATTTT. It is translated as CATSRDGGNQPQHF.

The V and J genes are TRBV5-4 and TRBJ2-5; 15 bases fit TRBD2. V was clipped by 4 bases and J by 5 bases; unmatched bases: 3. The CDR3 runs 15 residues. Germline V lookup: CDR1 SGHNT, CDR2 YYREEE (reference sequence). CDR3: CASSVGLAGGETQYF. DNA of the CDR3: TGTGCCAGCAGCGTAGGACTAGCGGGAGGGGAGACCCAGTACTTC.

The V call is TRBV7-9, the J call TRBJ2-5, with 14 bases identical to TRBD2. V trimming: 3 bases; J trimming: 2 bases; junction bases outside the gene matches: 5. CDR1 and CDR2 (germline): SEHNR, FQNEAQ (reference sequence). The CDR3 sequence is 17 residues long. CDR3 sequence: CASSLGLAGAMQETQYF. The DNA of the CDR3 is TGTGCCAGCAGCTTGGGACTAGCGGGGGCCATGCAAGAGACCCAGTACTTC.

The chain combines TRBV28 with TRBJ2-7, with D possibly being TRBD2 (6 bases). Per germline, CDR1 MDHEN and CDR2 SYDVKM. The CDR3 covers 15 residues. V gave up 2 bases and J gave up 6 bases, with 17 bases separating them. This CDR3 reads CASSLGLRELGEQYF. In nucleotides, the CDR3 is TGTGCCAGCAGTTTAGGACTCCGGGAGTTGGGCGAGCAGTACTTC.

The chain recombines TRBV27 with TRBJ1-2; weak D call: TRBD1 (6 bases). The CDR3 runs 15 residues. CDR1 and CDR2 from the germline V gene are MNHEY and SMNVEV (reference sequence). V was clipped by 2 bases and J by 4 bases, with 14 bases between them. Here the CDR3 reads CASSLSPQGSYGYTF. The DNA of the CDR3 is TGTGCCAGCAGTTTAAGTCCCCAGGGGAGCTATGGCTACACCTTC.

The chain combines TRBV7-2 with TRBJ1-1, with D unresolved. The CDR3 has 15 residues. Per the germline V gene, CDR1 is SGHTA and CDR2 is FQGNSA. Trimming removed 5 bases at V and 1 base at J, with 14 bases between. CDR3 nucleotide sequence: TGTGCCAGCAGCCCGCCGTCGAGGGCGAACACTGAAGCTTTCTTT. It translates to CASSPPSRANTEAFF.

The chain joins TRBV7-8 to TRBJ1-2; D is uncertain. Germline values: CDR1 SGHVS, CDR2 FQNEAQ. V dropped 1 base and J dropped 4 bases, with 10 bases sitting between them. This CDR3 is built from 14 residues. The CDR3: CASSLVLAGYGYTF. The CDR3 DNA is TGTGCCAGCAGCTTAGTCCTCGCGGGCTATGGCTACACCTTC.

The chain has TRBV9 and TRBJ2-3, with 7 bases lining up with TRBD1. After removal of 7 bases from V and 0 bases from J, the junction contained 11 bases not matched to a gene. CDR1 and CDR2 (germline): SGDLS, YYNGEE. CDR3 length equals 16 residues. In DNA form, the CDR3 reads TGTGCCAGCCGAAGGGGGCCTCTAACTAGCACAGATACGCAGTATTTT. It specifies CASRRGPLTSTDTQYF.

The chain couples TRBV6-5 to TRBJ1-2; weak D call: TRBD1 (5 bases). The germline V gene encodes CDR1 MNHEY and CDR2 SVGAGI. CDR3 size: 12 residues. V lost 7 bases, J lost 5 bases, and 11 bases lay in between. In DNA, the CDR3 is TGTGCCAGCACTACGGAGGGGTATGGCTACACCTTC. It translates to CASTTEGYGYTF.